Shown below are 13 T cell receptor beta chains from a single sample sequenced in a study of cytomegalovirus exposure and HLA in healthy donors. Primers included in the PCR were 60 Vbeta and 13 Jbeta primers. The repertoire was sequenced with immunoSEQ multiplex PCR; TCRdb's copy has only in-frame clones and lacks some. The sample holds approximately 160,000 clones; 80% are singletons and the top ten take around 7.3%. The sequencing sample was made of PBMCs. The receptors shown here come from a man younger than 40 in good health and CMV-seropositive.

CDR3 protein: CASMPFSVRSPSGANVLTF. The CDR3 nucleotides are TGTGCCAGCATGCCGTTCTCGGTGAGGTCCCCCTCTGGGGCCAACGTCCTGACTTTC. The rearrangement joins TRBV19 to TRBJ2-6; no clear D. The length of the CDR3 is 19 residues. V lost 9 bases and J 0 bases, leaving 24 bases between the germline ends. The germline gives CDR1 LNHDA, CDR2 SQIVND (reference sequence).

The J gene is TRBJ1-1, the V gene TRBV7-9; D might be TRBD1 (6 bases). Germline CDR1 and CDR2: SEHNR and FQNEAQ (reference sequence). The CDR3 consists of 17 residues. V lost 5 bases to trimming and J lost 0 bases, with 19 bases between them. CDR3 amino acids: CASSPRGTMRVNTEAFF. The CDR3 region has the DNA TGTGCCAGCAGCCCGAGGGGGACCATGAGGGTGAACACTGAAGCTTTCTTT. Based on the CDR3 plus reference TRBV7-9 and TRBJ1-1, the full variable domain is DTGVSQNPRHKITKRGQNVTFRCDPISEHNRLYWYRQTLGQGPEFLTYFQNEAQLEKSRLLSDRFSAERPKGSFSTLEIQRTEQGDSAMYLCASSPRGTMRVNTEAFFGQGTRLTVV.

The chain recombines TRBV11-2 with TRBJ1-1, with 7 bases lining up with TRBD1. There are 15 residues in the CDR3. The ends lost 5 bases at V and 4 bases at J; junction bases unmatched: 10. Germline-derived CDR1 and CDR2 are SGHAT and FQNNGV. The CDR3: CASSQQGRATTEAFF. CDR3 in DNA: TGTGCCAGCAGCCAACAGGGGCGAGCCACCACTGAAGCTTTCTTT.

J is TRBJ1-5 and V is TRBV27; tentative D call: TRBD1 (6 bases). Per the germline V gene, CDR1 is MNHEY and CDR2 is SMNVEV (reference sequence). CDR3 length: 13 residues. Trimming pared 7 bases from V and 5 bases from J, leaving 12 bases between. In DNA, the CDR3 is TGTGCCAGCAACCAGGGGCCGGATCAGCCCCAGCATTTT. Its protein product is CASNQGPDQPQHF.

For the CDR3, the DNA is TGTGCCAGCAGCGTAGGAGGCGGGGGGGCCCAGTACTTC. Residues: CASSVGGGGAQYF. This chain connects TRBV9 to TRBJ2-5, with 9 bases identical to TRBD2. CDR3 length equals 13 residues. Germline V gene sequence: CDR1 SGDLS, CDR2 YYNGEE. J gave up 9 bases and V 0 bases, and 3 bases lay outside the gene matches.

V is TRBV6-5 and J is TRBJ1-4; 8 bases are shared with TRBD1. CDR1 and CDR2 (germline): MNHEY, SVGAGI. The trim removed 6 bases at V and 8 bases at J, leaving 8 bases unmatched. The CDR3 is 14 residues long. CDR3 amino acids: CASSKDREREKLFF. The CDR3 DNA sequence: TGTGCCAGCAGCAAGGACAGGGAAAGGGAAAAACTGTTTTTT.

This clone occurred many times. The chain links TRBV7-9 to TRBJ1-2; tentatively, D is TRBD1 (6 bases). Looked up from germline, CDR1 is SEHNR and CDR2 is FQNEAQ (reference sequence). The CDR3 runs 14 residues. Trimming took off 5 bases at V and 8 bases at J, with 18 bases between the two ends. The CDR3 DNA reads TGTGCCAGCAGCCAAGAAGGGACATCGATCGGCTACACCTTC. Encoded protein: CASSQEGTSIGYTF.

In regard to this clone: This same CDR3 is encoded by further DNA sequences in the sample. The chain has TRBV19 and TRBJ1-2; D remains unclear. Germline CDR1 and CDR2: LNHDA and SQIVND (reference sequence). The CDR3 runs 15 residues. V lost 9 bases, J lost 5 bases, and 22 bases lay in between. In DNA form, the CDR3 reads TGTGCCAGCACCATTGGGAGGAGCGACCGGTATGGCTACACCTTC. As protein: CASTIGRSDRYGYTF.

This clone was found once. The V gene is TRBV6-5, the J gene TRBJ1-2; possible D gene TRBD1, 5 bases. Germline CDR1 and CDR2: MNHEY and SVGAGI. The CDR3 covers 11 residues. Trimming removed 7 bases at V and 4 bases at J, with 7 bases between. The CDR3 DNA reads as TGTGCCAGCAAGGGACTCTATGGCTACACCTTC. Its protein is CASKGLYGYTF.

The chain couples TRBV27 to TRBJ2-2; 13 bases are shared with TRBD2. Germline CDR1 and CDR2: MNHEY and SMNVEV (reference sequence). This CDR3 is 15 amino acids long. The trim removed 5 bases at V and 5 bases at J, leaving 2 bases unmatched. The CDR3: CASSPGLAGTGELFF. In DNA form, the CDR3 reads TGTGCCAGCAGTCCGGGACTAGCGGGAACCGGGGAGCTGTTTTTT.

This clone has a single count. The genes are TRBV29-1 and TRBJ2-5; D is undetermined. Germline loops: CDR1 SQVTM, CDR2 ANQGSEA. Between the trimmed V and J ends, which lost 0 bases and 1 base, there was a span of 12 bases. This CDR3 region has 15 residues. The CDR3 spells CSVEDSIMVQETQYF. The CDR3 region has the DNA TGCAGCGTTGAAGATAGTATAATGGTCCAAGAGACCCAGTACTTC.

This rearrangement joins TRBV7-9 to TRBJ2-1; 7 bases fit TRBD2. V trimming: 1 base; J trimming: 1 base; junction bases outside the gene matches: 1. Germline V CDR1 and CDR2: SEHNR, FQNEAQ (reference sequence). CDR3 size: 15 residues. The CDR3: CASSLGEGSYNEQFF. In nucleotides, the CDR3 is TGTGCCAGCAGCTTAGGGGAGGGTTCCTACAATGAGCAGTTCTTC.

V usage is TRBV19 and J usage is TRBJ1-2; 9 bases line up with TRBD1. Germline-derived CDR1 and CDR2 are LNHDA and SQIVND (reference sequence). The trim removed 5 bases at V and 6 bases at J, leaving 4 bases unmatched. CDR3 size: 13 residues. The CDR3 sequence is CASSPDRGNGYTF. The CDR3 bases are TGTGCCAGTAGTCCGGACAGGGGAAATGGCTACACCTTC.